Presented here are 31 T cell receptor beta chains from one specimen sequenced in a study of Graves' ophthalmopathy and Graves' hyperthyroidism. RNA served as the template for amplifying TCR beta CDR3 regions. Amplification began with first-round RT-PCR using HTBI primers, then second-round multiplex PCR was performed. TCRdb recomputed calls from the multiplex PCR reads with MiXCR, one row per CDR3 protein. The repertoire includes over a million distinct CDR3 sequences, 35% to 40% of them detected once, and more than 9.5% sits in the top ten. The source material was peripheral blood or thyroid tissue (not recorded which). The origin of the receptors is an adult man with Graves' hyperthyroidism.

A remark on this clonotype: This sequence may be a read error, since a much larger clone differs from it by one base. V gene TRBV29-1 combines with J gene TRBJ2-2; 10 positions agree with TRBD1. Trimming cost V 5 bases and J 9 bases; bases outside gene matches: 12. CDR3 size: 15 residues. CDR1 and CDR2 from the germline V gene are SQVTM and ANQGSEA. The CDR3 bases are TGCAGCGTTTTTCCCCAAGGGACAGGGGCCAGGGAGCTGTTTTTT. Translation gives CSVFPQGTGARELFF.

This clonotype was counted at least ten times. The chain is built from TRBV6-5 and TRBJ2-7, with no clear D. This CDR3 is built from 13 residues. The germline CDR1 and CDR2 sequences are MNHEY and SVGAGI. V was pared by 3 bases and J by 0 bases, with 6 bases between. The CDR3 is CASSYVGSYEQYF. CDR3 DNA sequence: TGTGCCAGCAGTTATGTCGGCTCCTACGAGCAGTACTTC.

This clonotype has at least ten counts. V gene TRBV5-1 combines with J gene TRBJ1-1, with D unclear. The CDR3 is made up of 13 amino acids. Germline assignment: CDR1 SGHRS and CDR2 YFSETQ. Trimming removed 0 bases from V and 0 bases from J, with 3 bases in between. The CDR3 DNA sequence: TGCGCCAGCAGCTTGGGTATGAACACTGAAGCTTTCTTT. It codes for CASSLGMNTEAFF.

This clonotype was detected many times. The chain links TRBV9 to TRBJ2-6; 8 bases agree with TRBD1. The germline V gene encodes CDR1 SGDLS and CDR2 YYNGEE. Trimming at V came to 4 bases and at J to 1 base, leaving 7 bases not matched to a gene. This CDR3 has 17 residues. The CDR3 protein is CASSSTGVPSGANVLTF. The CDR3 DNA sequence: TGTGCCAGCAGCTCGACAGGGGTCCCTTCTGGGGCCAACGTCCTGACTTTC.

This clonotype was seen repeatedly, ten times or more. This chain uses TRBV7-9 with TRBJ1-1; 9 bases match TRBD1. CDR3 size: 13 residues. V shed 5 bases and J 10 bases; nucleotides not matched to a gene: 8. CDR1 and CDR2 (germline): SEHNR, FQNEAQ (reference sequence). CDR3 DNA sequence: TGTGCCAGCAGCACCGGGACAGGGAAAGGAGCTTTCTTT. Translating gives CASSTGTGKGAFF.

This clonotype came up a few times. The gene calls are TRBV11-1 and TRBJ2-2; D might be TRBD2 (5 bases). Between the trimmed V and J ends, which lost 5 bases and 6 bases, there was a span of 22 bases. The CDR3 extends over 17 amino acids. Germline CDR1 reads SGHAT; CDR2 reads FQDESV (reference sequence). CDR3 residues: CASSPHPWTEDPGELFF. The DNA for the CDR3 is TGTGCCAGCAGCCCCCACCCCTGGACGGAGGATCCCGGGGAGCTGTTTTTT.

The chain has TRBV15 and TRBJ2-5; 7 nucleotides line up with TRBD1. The junction had 7 bases not matched to a gene; V was cut back by 1 base and J by 5 bases. Germline CDR1 LNHNV, CDR2 YYDKDF (reference sequence). This CDR3 is built from 15 residues. The CDR3 protein is CATSRARDSRETQYF. The CDR3 DNA is TGTGCCACCAGCAGAGCCCGGGACAGTCGTGAGACCCAGTACTTC.

Concerning this clonotype: This may be a read error, as it is one base from a much larger clone. V usage is TRBV7-9 and J usage is TRBJ1-2, with TRBD1 as a possible D gene (5 bases). Germline V gene lookup returns CDR1 SEHNR and CDR2 FQNEAQ (reference sequence). Trimming pared 1 base from V and 2 bases from J, leaving 11 bases between. CDR3 length: 15 residues. CDR3 DNA: TGTGCCAGCAGCTTAGAAGCCCGGGGGAACTATGGCTACACCTTC. Its translation is CASSLEARGNYGYTF.

This clonotype was counted ten times or more. The V call is TRBV11-2, the J call TRBJ1-4; 12 bases are shared with TRBD1. Per the germline V gene, CDR1 is SGHAT and CDR2 is FQNNGV. The CDR3 spans 16 residues. After removal of 5 bases from V and 10 bases from J, the junction contained 11 bases not matched to a gene. The CDR3: CASSPSPGQGAGKLFF. CDR3 in DNA: TGTGCCAGCAGCCCCAGCCCGGGACAGGGGGCCGGAAAACTGTTTTTT.

This clonotype was recorded a few times. This chain links TRBV13 with TRBJ1-4, with TRBD1 matching over 9 bases. V shed 7 bases, J shed 7 bases, and the junction held 13 bases outside the gene matches. This CDR3 comprises 16 residues. CDR1 and CDR2 (germline): PRHDT, FYEKMQ (reference sequence). CDR3 coding DNA: TGTGCCAGCACCCTAGTTATACAGGGGGCTCGTGAAAAACTGTTTTTT. It is translated as CASTLVIQGAREKLFF.

This clonotype was recorded only once. An end of the junction does not agree with germline; a read error may underlie this. J is TRBJ2-7 and V is TRBV2; TRBD2 matches 11 bases. The CDR3 length is 12 residues. Germline values: CDR1 SNHLY, CDR2 FYNNEI. The CDR3 is CASSVGTSGIHF. For the CDR3, the DNA is TGTGCCAGCAGTGTCGGGACTAGCGGAATCCACTTC. Full variable domain (outside the CDR3, taken from reference TRBV2 and TRBJ2-7): EPEVTQTPSHQVTQMGQEVILRCVPISNHLYFYWYRQILGQKVEFLVSFYNNEISEKSEIFDDQFSVERPDGSNFTLKIRSTKLEDSAMYFCASSVGTSGIHFGPGTRLTVT.

Comments on this clonotype: A read error may be the cause here, since a much bigger clone is one base away. The chain links TRBV9 to TRBJ2-7; 8 bases fit TRBD2. V shed 0 bases and J 5 bases; nucleotides not matched to a gene: 10. Germline assignment: CDR1 SGDLS and CDR2 YYNGEE. This CDR3 contains 16 residues. For the CDR3, the DNA is TGTGCCAGCAGCGTAGTCTGCCCAGCGGGAGTACACGAGCAGTACTTC. Translated: CASSVVCPAGVHEQYF.

This chain joins TRBV25-1 and TRBJ2-5, with D perhaps matching TRBD2 (6 bases). CDR1 is MGHDK, CDR2 SYGVNS, per germline. V was pared by 4 bases and J by 5 bases, with 17 bases between. CDR3 length: 15 amino acids. The CDR3 coding sequence is TGTGCCAGCAGTGCCCCGACTAGGGAGTCGGAGACCCAGTACTTC. Its protein is CASSAPTRESETQYF.

V and J are TRBV12-3 or TRBV12-4 and TRBJ1-1; TRBD1 agrees at 7 bases. Trimming at V came to 5 bases and at J to 8 bases, leaving 14 bases not matched to a gene. This CDR3 contains 15 residues. The CDR3 loop reads CASSRGQTNTEEAFF. The CDR3 bases are TGTGCCAGCAGTCGGGGACAGACAAACACTGAAGAAGCTTTCTTT.

At least ten counts were recorded for this clonotype. The V and J genes are TRBV20-1 and TRBJ2-5; D remains unclear. CDR3 length: 13 residues. V lost 4 bases and J 0 bases, leaving 9 bases between the germline ends. Germline-derived CDR1 and CDR2 are DFQATT and SNEGSKA (reference sequence). The CDR3: CSATLPYQETQYF. The CDR3 DNA sequence: TGCAGTGCTACCCTTCCGTACCAAGAGACCCAGTACTTC.

This chain uses TRBV12-3 or TRBV12-4 with TRBJ2-2; 7 bases are a match to TRBD2. There are 15 residues in the CDR3. The junction had 4 bases not matched to a gene; V was cut back by 5 bases and J by 1 base. The CDR3 region has the DNA TGTGCCAGCAGTAGCTCTAGCGGGAACACCGGGGAGCTGTTTTTT. This encodes CASSSSSGNTGELFF.

The chain employs TRBV7-9 and TRBJ2-2, with D possibly matching TRBD2 (6 bases). V lost 5 bases and J 1 base, leaving 11 bases between the germline ends. The CDR3 spans 15 residues. Germline lookup yields CDR1 SEHNR and CDR2 FQNEAQ (reference sequence). The CDR3 spells CASSPAGMNTGELFF. The CDR3 DNA reads as TGTGCCAGCAGCCCGGCGGGAATGAACACCGGGGAGCTGTTTTTT.

This clonotype was seen ten or more times. V is TRBV10-3 and J is TRBJ2-2, with no clear D. Germline CDR1 is ENHRY and CDR2 is SYGVKD. This CDR3 comprises 12 residues. Trimming took off 8 bases at V and 7 bases at J, with 11 bases between the two ends. The CDR3 region is CAIQPTRGELFF. The CDR3 region has the DNA TGTGCCATCCAGCCGACACGCGGGGAGCTGTTTTTT.

V gene TRBV20-1 combines with J gene TRBJ1-5; 7 bases line up with TRBD1. The CDR3 is made up of 14 amino acids. CDR1 is DFQATT, CDR2 SNEGSKA, per germline (reference sequence). V lost 5 bases, J lost 0 bases, and 4 bases stayed unmatched. The CDR3 is CSAVQGNSNQPQHF. In DNA form, the CDR3 reads TGCAGTGCTGTACAGGGGAATAGCAATCAGCCCCAGCATTTT.

This clonotype occurred a few times. The chain uses TRBV20-1 and TRBJ1-6; no reliable D call. With 1 base removed from V and 9 bases from J, the gap between germline ends came to 16 bases. CDR1 is DFQATT and CDR2 is SNEGSKA in the germline V gene (reference sequence). This CDR3 comprises 15 residues. CDR3 sequence reads: CSARGRAGFGSPLHF. The CDR3 nucleotides read TGCAGTGCTAGAGGCCGAGCGGGTTTTGGTTCACCCCTCCACTTT.

In its sample, this clonotype was seen many times. This rearrangement joins TRBV7-9 to TRBJ1-1, with D unresolved. Germline V gives CDR1 SEHNR, CDR2 FQNEAQ (reference sequence). The V end lost 2 bases, the J end lost 11 bases, and 9 bases lay between the germline ends. The CDR3 runs to 11 residues. DNA of the CDR3: TGTGCCAGCAGCTTACCGGGGATGGCTTTCTTT. The encoded protein is CASSLPGMAFF.

V and J are TRBV29-1 and TRBJ1-6, with 7 bases lining up with TRBD1. The CDR3 is made up of 13 amino acids. CDR1 is SQVTM and CDR2 is ANQGSEA in the germline V gene. V was clipped by 4 bases and J by 10 bases; unmatched bases: 7. DNA of the CDR3: TGCAGCGTTGGTCCCGCAGGGGGGTCACCCCTCCACTTT. This translates into CSVGPAGGSPLHF.

The chain joins TRBV4-3 to TRBJ2-7; a possible D gene is TRBD2 (5 bases). Trimming cost V 3 bases and J 0 bases, with 9 bases left between them. Germline CDR1 LGHNA, CDR2 YSLEER. This CDR3 spans 14 amino acids. The CDR3 loop is CASSQGADSYEQYF. Written as DNA, the CDR3 is TGCGCCAGCAGCCAGGGAGCTGACTCCTACGAGCAGTACTTC.

This clonotype was seen only a few times. The chain links TRBV28 to TRBJ1-2; TRBD1 might be the D (5 bases). This CDR3 has 13 amino acids. Germline V CDR1 and CDR2: MDHEN, SYDVKM. V gave up 1 base and J gave up 6 bases, with 9 bases separating them. The CDR3 nucleotides are TGTGCCAGCAGTTTATCGGGGGTTCATGGCTACACCTTC. This encodes CASSLSGVHGYTF.

The rearrangement joins TRBV9 to TRBJ1-2; perhaps TRBD1 as D (6 bases). Germline V gives CDR1 SGDLS, CDR2 YYNGEE. The CDR3 runs to 15 residues. Trimming removed 3 bases from V and 3 bases from J, with 15 bases in between. This CDR3 is CASSAEDRSYYGYTF. The DNA for the CDR3 is TGTGCCAGCAGCGCCGAAGACAGGTCCTACTATGGCTACACCTTC.

The genes are TRBV29-1 and TRBJ1-2; no clear D. The CDR3 is made up of 15 amino acids. Deletions cut 6 bases from V and 2 bases from J, with 19 bases between. The germline gives CDR1 SQVTM, CDR2 ANQGSEA. CDR3 nucleotides: TGCAGCGTCGAGGCTAGCGGTTTGTTCAACTATGGCTACACCTTC. This codes for CSVEASGLFNYGYTF.

Details on this clonotype: A much bigger clone sits one base away, suggesting this may be a read error. The V gene is TRBV24-1, the J gene TRBJ2-6; either TRBD1 or TRBD2 may fit D (5 bases each). The V gene lost 9 bases and the J gene lost 0 bases, with 11 bases spanning the gap. This CDR3 region has 15 residues. Germline CDR1 reads KGHDR; CDR2 reads SFDVKD. The CDR3 spells CATWDPSSGANVLTF. The CDR3 DNA follows: TGTGCCACCTGGGACCCCAGCTCTGGGGCCAACGTCCTGACTTTC.

The chain uses TRBV5-1 and TRBJ1-1; no firm D call. Trimming left V 5 bases short and J 9 bases short, with 20 bases between. The CDR3 totals 14 residues. The germline gives CDR1 SGHRS, CDR2 YFSETQ. The CDR3, as DNA: TGCGCCAGCAGTGAGTCGAGCCAGGCCATGAAAGCTTTCTTT. Translated, it gives CASSESSQAMKAFF.

The rearrangement uses TRBV7-8 and TRBJ2-5, with a tentative D call TRBD2 (5 bases). The CDR3 is 14 amino acids. Germline-derived CDR1 and CDR2 are SGHVS and FQNEAQ. V shed 6 bases and J shed 5 bases, with 16 bases lying between them. CDR3 protein: CASSQSGGRETQYF. The CDR3 DNA reads TGTGCCAGCAGTCAGAGCGGAGGACGCGAGACCCAGTACTTC.

This clonotype was seen at least ten times. This chain links TRBV4-1 with TRBJ1-1; 8 bases match TRBD1. The CDR3 is 14 amino acids. The trim removed 3 bases at V and 0 bases at J, leaving 0 bases unmatched. From germline, CDR1 is MGHRA and CDR2 YSYEKL. The CDR3 DNA follows: TGCGCCAGCAGCCAGGGACAGGTGAACACTGAAGCTTTCTTT. It yields the protein CASSQGQVNTEAFF.

This clonotype came up many times. The chain has TRBV7-2 and TRBJ1-6, with 8 bases identical to TRBD1. This CDR3 has 15 amino acids. The germline gives CDR1 SGHTA, CDR2 FQGNSA. J gave up 9 bases and V 2 bases, and 6 bases lay outside the gene matches. In DNA form, the CDR3 reads TGTGCCAGCAGCTTACATACAGGGGGTACTTCACCCCTCCACTTT. Translation: CASSLHTGGTSPLHF.